This T cell receptor (beta chain) was identified in a study of blood T cell repertoires in COVID-19. Background on the study: The analysed material was cDNA or gDNA that came from T cells, B-cell-depleted T cells, or PBMCs.

Method: immunoSEQ multiplex PCR; TCRdb's copy keeps in-frame clones and lacks some. The sample records some 330,000 clones, 75% to 90% being singletons. Membership in each cohort depended on participant-reported clinical history. Per the germline V gene, CDR1 is SNHLY and CDR2 is FYNNEI. There are 14 residues in the CDR3. Of note for this clone: Relative to the germline gene, one junction end is altered; a read error may explain this.

The chain has TRBV2 and TRBJ1-6, with D hard to call. This receptor was taken from a woman in her fifties or sixties who had recovered from COVID-19. Material for sequencing was PBMCs or T cells enriched from blood (not recorded which). The CDR3 DNA reads TGTGCCAGCACCTCCGGGTCCTTTAATTCACCCCTCCACTTT. This gives the protein CASTSGSFNSPLHF.